The next 18 T cell receptor beta chains were all read from a single sample in a study of shared clonotypes between healthy human individuals. TCRdb keeps only in-frame clones here, not all; method: immunoSEQ multiplex PCR. The table includes roughly 96,000 clones, around 47% detected once. The sequenced sample consisted of PBMCs. The receptors here all came from a middle-aged woman in good health. Some clones in this sample may be carry-over from other donors' samples.

The gene calls are TRBV1 and TRBJ2-1; TRBD1, the table's D call, was not compared with the DNA. TRBV1 constitutes a pseudogene. The CDR3 runs to 12 residues. Here the CDR3 DNA reads TGCACCAGCAGCCAAGGGGGGCAGGAGCAGTTCTTC. It encodes CTSSQGGQEQFF.

This clone was counted ten times or more. The germline gene is not matched at one end of the junction; a read error may be the cause. The chain has TRBV7-9 and TRBJ2-7; D unclear. CDR3 length: 12 amino acids. The germline gives CDR1 SEHNR, CDR2 FQNEAQ (reference sequence). The CDR3 region has the DNA TGTGCCAGCAGCTCCCTATTATACGAGCGGTACTTC. Translated: CASSSLLYERYF.

The chain links TRBV9 to TRBJ1-2; a possible D gene is TRBD1 (5 bases). The CDR3 consists of 14 residues. The germline CDR1 and CDR2 sequences are SGDLS and YYNGEE. Between the trimmed V and J ends, which lost 2 bases and 6 bases, there was a span of 14 bases. The CDR3 reads CASSVSGGRNGYTF. CDR3 nucleotide sequence: TGTGCCAGCAGCGTCAGCGGGGGTCGGAATGGCTACACCTTC. The full variable domain, in which reference TRBV9 and TRBJ1-2 provide the parts outside the CDR3, is DSGVTQTPKHLITATGQRVTLRCSPRSGDLSVYWYQQSLDQGLQFLIQYYNGEERAKGNILERFSAQQFPDLHSELNLSSLELGDSALYFCASSVSGGRNGYTFGSGTRLTVV.

There are a few counts of this clone. The chain joins TRBV27 to TRBJ1-1, with 7 bases matching TRBD1. Germline values: CDR1 MNHEY, CDR2 SMNVEV (reference sequence). The ends lost 7 bases at V and 1 base at J; junction bases unmatched: 12. This CDR3 spans 16 amino acids. This CDR3 reads CASNPVKTGTNTEAFF. The CDR3 region has the DNA TGTGCCAGCAACCCCGTCAAGACAGGGACGAACACTGAAGCTTTCTTT.

This clone was observed a handful of times. The chain couples TRBV15 to TRBJ2-5; 9 nucleotides match TRBD2. CDR1 is LNHNV and CDR2 is YYDKDF in the germline V gene (reference sequence). Losses at the gene ends were 3 bases for V and 3 bases for J; bases not matched to a gene: 5. The CDR3 consists of 15 residues. CDR3 in amino acids: CATSSGLATEETQYF. The CDR3 bases are TGTGCCACCAGCAGCGGACTAGCGACCGAAGAGACCCAGTACTTC. The complete variable domain, with remaining parts taken from reference TRBV15 and TRBJ2-5, reads DAMVIQNPRYQVTQFGKPVTLSCSQTLNHNVMYWYQQKSSQAPKLLFHYYDKDFNNEADTPDNFQSRRPNTSFCFLDIRSPGLGDTAMYLCATSSGLATEETQYFGPGTRLLVL.

The rearrangement links TRBV4-1 to TRBJ2-7; 10 bases fit TRBD2. Trimming removed 2 bases from V and 2 bases from J; junction bases left unmatched: 9. Per the germline V gene, CDR1 is MGHRA and CDR2 is YSYEKL. The CDR3 is 17 amino acids. The CDR3 DNA reads TGCGCCAGCAGCCAATTTAAGGGACTAGCGTCCACCTACGAGCAGTACTTC. Protein product: CASSQFKGLASTYEQYF.

V and J are TRBV28 and TRBJ2-5, with D possibly being TRBD1 (6 bases). Trimming pared 6 bases from V and 3 bases from J, leaving 17 bases between. There are 15 residues in the CDR3. Germline V CDR1 and CDR2: MDHEN, SYDVKM. CDR3 sequence reads: CASSRTDFYKETQYF. The CDR3 DNA reads as TGTGCCAGCAGCCGGACAGACTTTTACAAAGAGACCCAGTACTTC.

This sequence joins TRBV28 and TRBJ1-6; 7 bases match TRBD1. CDR3 length equals 15 residues. Germline V lookup: CDR1 MDHEN, CDR2 SYDVKM. J was trimmed by 2 bases and V by 5 bases; bases with no gene match: 3. The CDR3 DNA reads as TGTGCCAGCAGTATGACAGGGACCTATAATTCACCCCTCCACTTT. Protein: CASSMTGTYNSPLHF.

This chain uses TRBV30 with TRBJ2-7, with D perhaps matching TRBD1 or TRBD2 (5 bases each). The germline V gene encodes CDR1 GTSNPN and CDR2 SVGIG (reference sequence). The V end lost 0 bases, the J end lost 5 bases, and 11 bases lay between the germline ends. This CDR3 is built from 13 residues. CDR3 in DNA: TGTGCCTGGAGTGTTGGGGGTGGGAACGAGCAGTACTTC. Its protein is CAWSVGGGNEQYF.

V is TRBV5-3 and J is TRBJ2-1; D call uncertain. TRBV5-3 is noted as an ORF with a role that remains uncertain. V was trimmed by 8 bases and J by 6 bases, leaving 6 bases between them. This CDR3 is built from 10 residues. The CDR3 loop is CASTFNEQFF. The DNA of the CDR3 is TGTGCCAGCACGTTCAATGAGCAGTTCTTC.

This clone was seen at least ten times. The chain couples TRBV28 to TRBJ2-1, with TRBD2 matching over 7 bases. V was pared by 10 bases and J by 5 bases, with 5 bases of the junction left unmatched. This CDR3 spans 12 amino acids. The germline V gene has CDR1 MDHEN and CDR2 SYDVKM. The chain's CDR3 is CAIGEGDNEQFF. DNA for the CDR3: TGTGCCATCGGGGAGGGAGACAATGAGCAGTTCTTC.

This clone was counted a single time. V gene TRBV28 combines with J gene TRBJ2-6; TRBD1 matches at 8 bases. This CDR3 has 16 residues. Germline V gene data show CDR1 as MDHEN and CDR2 as SYDVKM. V lost 5 bases, J lost 4 bases, and 7 bases stayed unmatched. This chain's CDR3 is CASSPPGGLGANVLTF. CDR3 in DNA: TGTGCCAGCAGTCCCCCAGGGGGCCTGGGGGCCAACGTCCTGACTTTC. Full variable domain (rest looked up from reference TRBV28 and TRBJ2-6): DVKVTQSSRYLVKRTGEKVFLECVQDMDHENMFWYRQDPGLGLRLIYFSYDVKMKEKGDIPEGYSVSREKKERFSLILESASTNQTSMYLCASSPPGGLGANVLTFGAGSRLTVL.

The V and J genes are TRBV30 and TRBJ1-1; perhaps TRBD1 as D (5 bases). This CDR3 is 12 amino acids long. V was clipped by 5 bases and J by 3 bases, with 10 bases between them. The germline CDR1 and CDR2 sequences are GTSNPN and SVGIG (reference sequence). The CDR3 loop reads CAWGARDTEAFF. The CDR3 region has the DNA TGTGCCTGGGGGGCGCGGGACACTGAAGCTTTCTTT.

Many counts were recorded for this clone. The V call is TRBV18, the J call TRBJ2-1; D might be TRBD2 (5 bases). The CDR3 has 11 amino acids. Per germline, CDR1 KGHSH and CDR2 LQKENI. V lost 3 bases and J lost 10, with 7 bases in between. CDR3 protein: CASSPRGEQFF. For the CDR3, the DNA is TGTGCCAGCTCACCTCGAGGGGAGCAGTTCTTC.

This chain uses TRBV5-1 with TRBJ2-2; perhaps TRBD1 as D (5 bases). Germline V lookup: CDR1 SGHRS, CDR2 YFSETQ. The length of the CDR3 is 15 residues. V lost 2 bases and J 0 bases, leaving 8 bases between the germline ends. In nucleotides, the CDR3 is TGCGCCAGCAGCTTAGGGGTCTCGAACACCGGGGAGCTGTTTTTT. Its translation is CASSLGVSNTGELFF.

This clone was counted ten times or more. The V call is TRBV7-9, the J call TRBJ1-3, with D possibly TRBD1 on 6 matching bases. Germline V gene lookup returns CDR1 SEHNR and CDR2 FQNEAQ (reference sequence). The CDR3 has 16 residues. With 5 bases removed from V and 0 bases from J, the gap between germline ends came to 14 bases. CDR3 in DNA: TGTGCCAGCAGCCTAGACAGGATGAGCTCTGGAAACACCATATATTTT. This translates into CASSLDRMSSGNTIYF.

Comment on this clone: A much more abundant neighbour one base away suggests this may be a read error. The chain is built from TRBV29-1 and TRBJ2-7; D is unresolved. Germline CDR1 is SQVTM and CDR2 is ANQGSEA. This CDR3 comprises 12 residues. The CDR3 DNA reads as TGCGGCGTCTCCTCGGCAAACCACGAGCAGTACTTC. Residues: CGVSSANHEQYF.

The chain recombines TRBV11-2 with TRBJ2-7; D remains unclear. CDR1 is SGHAT and CDR2 is FQNNGV in the germline V gene. V lost 3 bases and J 7 bases, leaving 7 bases between the germline ends. The CDR3 has 11 residues. The CDR3 nucleotides read TGTGCCAGCAGCTTGGTCGGGGAGCAGTACTTC. Amino acids: CASSLVGEQYF. Looking up the rest from reference TRBV11-2 and TRBJ2-7 gives the full variable domain: EAGVAQSPRYKIIEKRQSVAFWCNPISGHATLYWYQQILGQGPKLLIQFQNNGVVDDSQLPKDRFSAERLKGVDSTLKIQPAKLEDSAVYLCASSLVGEQYFGPGTRLTVT.